This TCR beta chain was sequenced for a study of blood T cell repertoires in COVID-19 (TCRdb year 2020). Background for the entire study: Samples from collaborators originated in the United States, Italy and Spain and spanned both the acute and convalescent phases of COVID-19. The prospective study material was composed of cDNA or gDNA derived from T cells, B-cell-depleted T cells, or PBMCs. Subjects who had been exposed to COVID-19, were actively infected with it, or had recovered from it provided the deeply sampled blood TCRbeta repertoires that made up the dataset. The repertoires were released in a freely available public database intended as a resource for research on the immune response to SARS-CoV-2. The samples were drawn from the first 160 participants of the ongoing ImmuneRACE study and from some 1,300 subjects provided by 6 global collaborators. A de-identified subject ID, COVID-19 status, age in years and sex were almost always included in the sample metadata. Where available, HLA class I and class II types were obtained from metadata supplied by the sample provider rather than from assay-based typing.

Participants in the prospective study were aged about 18 to 89 years, lived in 20 to 25 United States geographic areas, and enrolled through a virtual design. Cohort assignment in the prospective study relied on participant-reported clinical history from a screening survey and a study questionnaire. Recovered participants in ImmuneRACE Cohort 3 were defined by two consecutive negative NP/OP PCR tests, clearance by a healthcare professional, or resolution of symptoms. Mobile phlebotomists in the prospective study collected whole blood, serum and a nasopharyngeal or oropharyngeal swab from every participant. Over a roughly 2-month period, participants in the prospective study had the option of providing additional blood draws and questionnaires. Prospective study blood samples were shipped either frozen or at room temperature before DNA extraction. The immunoSEQ Assay, a bias-controlled multiplex PCR, was used to amplify TCRbeta CDR3 regions from genomic DNA. As for the original processing: Within the assay, amplification of reference gene primers was used to estimate how many nucleated cells each sample contained. Sequence reads were collapsed and filtered to measure the absolute abundance of every unique TCRbeta CDR3 rearrangement. For each sample, productive Simpson clonality was calculated as the square root of Simpson's diversity index over productive rearrangements. The table comes from immuneACCESS by way of TCRdb, which keeps in-frame sequences with V and J called. Part of the clones is missing from these tables; in studies checked, under half for an unresolved V gene and the rest for unknown reasons. D and trimming come from the DNA, and the V and J calls and clone size come from that table. The sample has approximately 400,000 clones on record, roughly four fifths of them singletons. Approximately 5.4% of the sample belongs to the ten largest clones.

Paper-wide results and their limitations: Clinical and demographic metadata were provided uncurated, with the amount varying by source and participant.

As concerns this clone: This clone's antigen is unknown. Nothing much larger sits one base from this clone, and base qualities are not available.

From the germline V gene, CDR1 is SNHLY and CDR2 is FYNNEI. V was cut back by 6 bases and J by 8 bases, leaving a gap of 11 bases between them. From the cysteine through the phenylalanine, the CDR3 covers 12 amino acids. Only CDR3 DNA remains: 36 bases, in frame from the first base. This chain is built from TRBV2 and TRBJ1-3, with no reliable assignment of the D segment. The sample consisted of PBMCs or T cells enriched from blood (not recorded which). This clonotype was sampled from a woman in her 50s who had recovered from COVID-19. The nucleotide sequence is TGTGCCAGCAGGTTCGTCGGGGACACCATATATTTT. The resulting protein is CASRFVGDTIYF.